These T cell receptor beta chains were read from a single sample in a study of beta chain features in type 1 diabetes. Method: immunoSEQ multiplex PCR; TCRdb's copy keeps in-frame clones and lacks some. The sample has under 300,000 clones, around a quarter seen once. Sequenced: central memory CD4+ T cells from blood. The receptors stem from a man aged 25-45 years in good health. CDR3s include the opening cysteine and the closing phenylalanine or tryptophan. The order of the fields is J gene, clone size, V gene, D gene, CDR3 DNA, CDR3 protein. D genes are given only for firm matches. Part of the rows lack a size; the others show once, few, many or a class for expanded clones.

TRBJ2-7 | many | TRBV10-3 | . | TGTGCCATCAGTGGATCGGGGATACTAGAGGGTAGCTACGAGCAGTACTTC | CAISGSGILEGSYEQYF
TRBJ2-1 | few | TRBV28 | . | TGTGCCAGCTTTTTAGCGGAAAACAATGAGCAGTTCTTC | CASFLAENNEQFF
TRBJ2-3 | . | TRBV5-6 | . | TGTGCCAGCAGCACCTCAGGGGCGCGGAGCACAGATACGCAGTATTTT | CASSTSGARSTDTQYF
TRBJ1-1 | few | TRBV23-1 | TRBD1 | TGCGCCAGCATCCCTTGCCGGGACAGGGAAAGGAACACTGAAGCTTTCTTT | CASIPCRDRERNTEAFF
TRBJ2-7 | few | TRBV28 | TRBD2 | TGTGCCAGCAGTTTGGTGGGTAGCGGGGAACGGGTGGAGCAGTACTTC | CASSLVGSGERVEQYF
TRBJ1-5 | few | TRBV30 | . | TGTGCCTGGAGTGCCCTGGTTGGGGGTGATCAGCCCCAGCATTTT | CAWSALVGGDQPQHF
TRBJ2-3 | . | TRBV30 | . | TGTGCCTGGAGTGTGGGAGGGGGGTCAGATACGCAGTATTTT | CAWSVGGGSDTQYF
TRBJ2-5 | few | TRBV30 | TRBD2 | TGTGCCTGGAGTGTGGGAGGGCCGCCAGAGACCCAGTACTTC | CAWSVGGPPETQYF
TRBJ2-3 | few | TRBV5-1 | . | TGCGCCAGCAGGCCGGAATGGGCGGATACGCAGTATTTT | CASRPEWADTQYF
TRBJ2-6 | . | TRBV30 | . | TGTGCCTGGACAAAGGGGGTTATAGGGGATATAGGGGCCAACGTCCTGACTTTC | CAWTKGVIGDIGANVLTF
TRBJ2-1 | many | TRBV5-1 | . | TGCGCCAGCAGCTATGCCCGGGACTTTTCGTACAATGAGCAGTTCTTC | CASSYARDFSYNEQFF
TRBJ2-3 | . | TRBV5-1 | TRBD2 | TGCGCCAGCAGCTTATCCGGGACTAGCGTGGATACGCAGTATTTT | CASSLSGTSVDTQYF
TRBJ2-1 | few | TRBV29-1 | TRBD1 | TGCAGCGTTGAGGGAGTGACAGGGGTCAATGAGCAGTTCTTC | CSVEGVTGVNEQFF
TRBJ2-7 | few | TRBV5-6 | . | TGTGCCAGCAGCCCCCCCGTGAGCTACGAGCAGTACTTC | CASSPPVSYEQYF